This T cell receptor (beta chain) was sequenced during a study of blood T cell repertoires in COVID-19. Study information: Donors in the United States, Italy and Spain gave samples during acute or convalescent COVID-19. PBMCs, B-cell-depleted T cells, or T cells provided the cDNA or gDNA that made up the material.

CDR1 and CDR2 (germline): SGHVS, FQNEAQ. The CDR3 runs to 15 residues. V gave up 6 bases and J gave up 0 bases, with 14 bases separating them. How the authors handled the data: Reference gene primers were amplified, and this amplification served to estimate nucleated cell counts. Profiled with immunoSEQ multiplex PCR; TCRdb holds only in-frame clones, not every one. Clone size and the V and J calls come from that table; the DNA yielded D and trimming. The table has roughly 50,000 clones, around 84% seen once. The receptor was derived from a man in his fifties with acute or convalescent COVID-19. Material: peripheral blood. The J gene is TRBJ1-1, the V gene TRBV7-8; the D gene is possibly TRBD1 (6 bases). The CDR3 region has the DNA TGTGCCAGCAGGTTGACGGGACACATGAACACTGAAGCTTTCTTT. It specifies CASRLTGHMNTEAFF.